These 10 T cell receptor beta chains were all obtained from the same sample, sequenced in a study of PD-L1 blockade in urothelial cancer. The data were produced by immunoSEQ multiplex PCR, yet TCRdb's version contains in-frame clones alone and is incomplete. The sample has over 35,000 clones; 90% to 95% are singletons. Time point noted: pretreatment peripheral blood. The sample consisted of PBMCs, taken around atezolizumab (anti-PD-L1) treatment. The receptors here all came from a woman aged 60-75 years with urothelial cancer.

The chain couples TRBV29-1 to TRBJ2-7; D is uncertain. The length of the CDR3 is 13 residues. V was pared by 0 bases and J by 1 base, with 7 bases between. Germline CDR1 SQVTM, CDR2 ANQGSEA. Here the CDR3 DNA reads TGCAGCGTTGAAGATGCTAAGTCCTACGAGCAGTACTTC. As protein: CSVEDAKSYEQYF.

This clone was picked up a small number of times. Its ends do not fully match the called genes, so a read error is possible. The gene calls are TRBV5-1 and TRBJ2-1, with D perhaps matching TRBD1 (6 bases). Looked up from germline, CDR1 is SGHRS and CDR2 is YFSETQ. This CDR3 has 15 amino acids. The CDR3 region is CASSLIGQINNEQFF. The CDR3 nucleotides read TGTGCCAGCAGCTTGATCGGACAGATTAACAATGAGCAGTTCTTC.

The sample holds one count of this clone. The DNA of the CDR3 is TGTGCCAGCAGCTTAATCTCTACTGACACTGAAGCTTTCTTT. The encoded protein is CASSLISTDTEAFF. V is TRBV5-4 and J is TRBJ1-1; no reliable D call. The ends were cut back, 2 bases at V and 3 bases at J, with 11 bases in the middle. Per the germline V gene, CDR1 is SGHNT and CDR2 is YYREEE (reference sequence). There are 14 residues in the CDR3.

J is TRBJ2-7 and V is TRBV5-4, with TRBD2 matching 12 bases. The CDR3 spans 20 residues. V lost 4 bases to trimming and J lost 2 bases; unmatched junction nucleotides: 19. Germline V gene data show CDR1 as SGHNT and CDR2 as YYREEE (reference sequence). The CDR3 sequence: CASSLGVIRASSGRAYEQYF. The CDR3 DNA follows: TGTGCCAGCAGCCTTGGAGTGATTCGGGCGTCTAGCGGGAGGGCCTACGAGCAGTACTTC.

The chain uses TRBV6-6 and TRBJ1-1; maybe TRBD1 (6 bases). V lost 7 bases, J lost 6 bases, and 24 bases lay in between. The germline gives CDR1 MNHNY, CDR2 SVGAGI (reference sequence). The CDR3 runs 16 residues. The CDR3 DNA reads TGTGCCAGCAATATCGGGACACCGCTGTTAGGGTCTGAAGCTTTCTTT. Translating it yields CASNIGTPLLGSEAFF.

The CDR3 loop reads CASREWQGVGYTF. The CDR3 bases are TGTGCCAGTAGAGAGTGGCAGGGGGTCGGCTACACCTTC. The chain joins TRBV19 to TRBJ1-2; 7 nucleotides match TRBD1. V was pared by 6 bases and J by 8 bases, with 9 bases of the junction left unmatched. Looked up from germline, CDR1 is LNHDA and CDR2 is SQIVND (reference sequence). The CDR3 has 13 residues.

The gene calls are TRBV28 and TRBJ2-5, with TRBD2 identical over 9 bases. The CDR3 sequence is 14 residues long. CDR1 MDHEN and CDR2 SYDVKM come from the germline V gene. Trimming at V came to 3 bases and at J to 3 bases, leaving 2 bases not matched to a gene. CDR3 nucleotides: TGTGCCAGCAGTTTTCTAGCGGGAAAAGAGACCCAGTACTTC. Amino acid sequence: CASSFLAGKETQYF.

The chain is built from TRBV5-5 and TRBJ2-2, with 8 bases that match TRBD2. CDR1 is SGHKS and CDR2 is YYEKEE in the germline V gene (reference sequence). J was trimmed by 6 bases and V by 4 bases; bases with no gene match: 8. The CDR3 covers 15 residues. The CDR3 coding sequence is TGTGCCAGCAGCCCACAACCGCGGGAGGCCGGGGAGCTGTTTTTT. This translates into CASSPQPREAGELFF.

The gene calls are TRBV4-3 and TRBJ2-5; 7 nucleotides match TRBD1. The J segment lost 5 bases and the V segment lost 2 bases, leaving 8 bases of the junction unmatched. From germline, CDR1 is LGHNA and CDR2 YSLEER. The CDR3 is 15 amino acids. The CDR3 coding sequence is TGCGCCAGCAGCCAATTCCGGGACAGAGGGGAGACCCAGTACTTC. Its translation: CASSQFRDRGETQYF.

V usage is TRBV6-1 and J usage is TRBJ2-6; TRBD2 matches at 7 bases. The CDR3 is made up of 15 amino acids. The junction had 5 bases not matched to a gene; V was cut back by 7 bases and J by 2 bases. The germline V gene encodes CDR1 MNHNS and CDR2 SASEGT. The CDR3 region has the DNA TGTGCCAGCATTCAGGGAGGGCCTGGGGCCAACGTCCTGACTTTC. Translation: CASIQGGPGANVLTF.